This TCR beta chain was observed in a study of cytomegalovirus exposure and HLA in healthy donors. Primers: 60 Vbeta forward and 13 Jbeta reverse. Using immunoSEQ multiplex PCR, the repertoire was profiled, and TCRdb retains in-frame clones only, with some absent. Seen here are fewer than 200,000 clones, about four fifths observed once, and the top ten hold approximately 1.5%. This CDR3 is 12 amino acids long. With 2 bases clipped from V and 16 bases from J, the junction kept 8 bases outside the gene matches. The germline V gene encodes CDR1 WNHNN and CDR2 SYGVQD (reference sequence). As regards this clone: Its specificity is not known.

Study-level points and caveats: Later on, analysis showed that most CMV-associated TCR beta chains appeared to be HLA-restricted. A previous analysis found most TCR beta V segments productive roughly 87% or roughly 30% of the time.

The TCR originated in a male donor in good health and CMV-seronegative. The sample was PBMCs. The chain couples TRBV10-1 to TRBJ2-1, with 7 bases that match TRBD2. CDR3 loop: CASSEGSGGEFF. DNA of the CDR3: TGCGCCAGCAGTGAGGGTTCGGGGGGAGAATTCTTC.